The present entry profiles one TCR beta chain with its context. Per the study methods: For nucleated cells, counts were estimated from reference gene primer amplification. TCRdb's copy holds only in-frame clones and misses some; the assay was immunoSEQ multiplex PCR. D and trimming come from the DNA, and the V and J calls and clone size come from that table. Altogether around 200,000 clones are present, roughly 84% being singletons, with the ten largest covering around a sixth. This CDR3 contains 15 residues. V lost 2 bases and J 2 bases, leaving 11 bases between the germline ends. Per the germline V gene, CDR1 is MRHNA and CDR2 is SNTAGT. The entry originates in a study of blood T cell repertoires in COVID-19. As for the study in general: Whether acute or convalescent, the COVID-19 samples came from the United States, Italy and Spain. Sources were T cells, B-cell-depleted T cells, or PBMCs; the material itself was cDNA or gDNA.

Sequencing was performed on peripheral blood. The rearrangement links TRBV6-4 to TRBJ2-3; TRBD2 is a possible D gene (5 bases). The origin of this receptor is a woman of 80 years or more with active or convalescent COVID-19. The CDR3 coding sequence is TGTGCCAGCAGTGACGACGGGAAACACACAGATACGCAGTATTTT. It codes for CASSDDGKHTDTQYF.